Sequencing of this T cell receptor (beta chain) was carried out in a study of chemoradiotherapy in HPV16-positive cancers. Trimming took off 6 bases at V and 4 bases at J, with 15 bases between the two ends. Per the germline V gene, CDR1 is SNHLY and CDR2 is FYNNEI. This CDR3 comprises 14 residues. Samples were taken several times over chemoradiotherapy. Assay used: immunoSEQ multiplex PCR; TCRdb lists only in-frame clones, some missing. The table includes about 17,000 clones, 90% to 95% detected once. The genes are TRBV2 and TRBJ1-2; perhaps TRBD1 as D (6 bases). This receptor was taken from a human donor with HPV-associated anogenital cancer. Sequencing used blood, obtained from a patient who underwent chemoradiotherapy. The CDR3 spells CASSPGQTTYGYTF. DNA of the CDR3: TGTGCCAGCAGCCCGGGACAAACTACCTATGGCTACACCTTC.